The rows below give T cell receptor beta chains drawn from one sample of a study of cytomegalovirus exposure and HLA in healthy donors. TCRdb keeps only in-frame clones here, not all; method: immunoSEQ multiplex PCR. The data hold 150,000 to 200,000 clones, with roughly 80% observed a single time. Material: PBMCs. These receptors all stem from a woman in her 50s in good health and CMV-seronegative. CDR3s include the opening cysteine and the closing phenylalanine or tryptophan. Fields, in order: clone size, J gene, D gene, V gene, CDR3 protein, CDR3 DNA. A D gene is named only where the DNA matches it firmly. Rows may omit the clone size; those that give it use once, few, many or a size class.

.,TRBJ2-2,.,TRBV6-5,CATQGNTGELFF,TGTGCCACCCAGGGGAACACCGGGGAGCTGTTTTTT
.,TRBJ2-3,.,TRBV6-4,CASSETGGTDTQYF,TGTGCCAGCAGTGAAACGGGGGGCACAGATACGCAGTATTTT
.,TRBJ1-1,.,TRBV4-3,CASSRTGEAFF,TGCGCCAGCAGCCGAACAGGAGAAGCTTTCTTT
.,TRBJ2-4,.,TRBV4-1,CASSQADQVAGKNIQYF,TGCGCCAGCAGCCAGGCCGACCAAGTAGCCGGCAAAAACATTCAGTACTTC
.,TRBJ1-1,TRBD1,TRBV6-5,CASRPRQGRTEAFF,TGTGCCAGCAGGCCGCGACAGGGGAGGACTGAAGCTTTCTTT
.,TRBJ2-7,.,TRBV11-2,CASSLVWGGAGEQYF,TGTGCCAGCAGCTTGGTGTGGGGGGGGGCGGGTGAGCAGTACTTC
.,TRBJ1-5,TRBD1,TRBV4-1,CASSQQGGNQPQHF,TGCGCCAGCAGCCAACAGGGGGGCAATCAGCCCCAGCATTTT
once,TRBJ1-1,TRBD1,TRBV13,CASSFSGRGYDEAFF,TGTGCCAGCAGCTTCTCCGGCAGGGGGTATGATGAAGCTTTCTTT
.,TRBJ2-2,.,TRBV19,CASSVHTTGELFF,TGTGCCAGTAGTGTCCACACAACCGGGGAGCTGTTTTTT
.,TRBJ1-4,.,TRBV5-6,CASTEQGNEKLFF,TGTGCCAGCACGGAACAGGGCAATGAAAAACTGTTTTTT
.,TRBJ2-1,TRBD2,TRBV5-5,CASSFGQLASYNEQFF,TGTGCCAGCAGTTTTGGCCAACTAGCGTCCTACAATGAGCAGTTCTTC
.,TRBJ2-5,.,TRBV7-2,CASSPPGEGTQYF,TGTGCCAGCAGCCCACCTGGAGAGGGGACCCAGTACTTC
.,TRBJ2-3,.,TRBV7-2,CASSLSPTDTQYF,TGTGCCAGCAGCTTATCCCCGACAGATACGCAGTATTTT
.,TRBJ2-3,.,TRBV5-5,CASSFGASTDTQYF,TGTGCCAGCAGCTTCGGTGCTAGCACAGATACGCAGTATTTT
.,TRBJ2-7,.,TRBV5-1,CASSLGAGISYEQYF,TGCGCCAGCAGCTTGGGAGCAGGGATTTCCTACGAGCAGTACTTC
few,TRBJ2-3,.,TRBV10-1,CASSESSSADTQYF,TGCGCCAGCAGTGAGTCTTCATCGGCAGATACGCAGTATTTT
.,TRBJ1-2,TRBD1,TRBV9,CASSALRDRAYGYTF,TGTGCCAGCAGCGCCCTTAGGGACAGGGCCTATGGCTACACCTTC
.,TRBJ1-2,TRBD1,TRBV4-2,CASTDRAFDGYTF,TGTGCCAGCACCGACAGGGCCTTTGATGGCTACACCTTC
.,TRBJ2-7,TRBD2,TRBV9,CASSSGGGSYEQYF,TGTGCCAGCAGCTCCGGGGGGGGGTCCTACGAGCAGTACTTC
.,TRBJ2-7,.,TRBV23-1,CASSLLDTDSYEQYF,TGCGCCAGCAGTCTTTTGGACACCGACTCCTACGAGCAGTACTTC
.,TRBJ1-1,TRBD1,TRBV19,CASITGGSNTEAFF,TGTGCCAGTATTACAGGGGGATCGAACACTGAAGCTTTCTTT
.,TRBJ1-1,.,TRBV27,CASKARGYTPEAFF,TGTGCCAGCAAGGCTCGAGGGTACACCCCTGAAGCTTTCTTT
few,TRBJ2-3,.,TRBV21-1,CASSNQAGGYSTSTDTQYF,TGTGCCAGCAGCAACCAAGCGGGAGGGTATTCTACTAGCACAGATACGCAGTATTTT
.,TRBJ2-1,TRBD1,TRBV5-1,CASSPPGQGAWEQFF,TGCGCCAGCAGCCCGCCGGGACAGGGGGCATGGGAGCAGTTCTTC
.,TRBJ2-1,.,TRBV11-3,CASSLVAQNEQFF,TGTGCCAGCAGCTTAGTTGCCCAGAATGAGCAGTTCTTC
few,TRBJ2-6,TRBD1,TRBV7-9,CASSQTGVGANVLTF,TGTGCCAGCAGCCAAACAGGGGTCGGGGCCAACGTCCTGACTTTC
.,TRBJ2-3,TRBD2,TRBV7-6,CASSLSGGFGDTQYF,TGTGCCAGCAGCTTAAGCGGGGGGTTTGGTGATACGCAGTATTTT
.,TRBJ2-3,.,TRBV9,CASSVEAGTPTDTQYF,TGTGCCAGCAGCGTAGAGGCGGGTACTCCCACAGATACGCAGTATTTT
.,TRBJ1-1,.,TRBV29-1,CSVERTVGEAFF,TGCAGCGTCGAGAGGACAGTAGGGGAAGCTTTCTTT
.,TRBJ1-2,TRBD1,TRBV28,CASSPPGQNYGYTF,TGTGCCAGCAGTCCTCCGGGACAGAACTATGGCTACACCTTC
few,TRBJ2-1,TRBD1,TRBV5-1,CASSIGQGGYNEQFF,TGCGCCAGCAGTATAGGACAGGGGGGATACAATGAGCAGTTCTTC
.,TRBJ1-5,.,TRBV27,CASSPIPHSNQPQHF,TGTGCCAGCAGTCCCATCCCACATAGCAATCAGCCCCAGCATTTT
.,TRBJ1-5,.,TRBV6-5,CASSNVGRGQPQHF,TGTGCCAGCAGTAACGTGGGCAGGGGTCAGCCCCAGCATTTT
.,TRBJ2-3,TRBD2,TRBV6-6,CASSFVVAGDDTQYF,TGTGCCAGCAGTTTCGTAGTAGCGGGTGACGATACGCAGTATTTT
few,TRBJ2-7,TRBD2,TRBV27,CASSKSSGSIYEQYF,TGTGCCAGCAGCAAGAGTAGCGGGAGCATATACGAGCAGTACTTC
once,TRBJ2-1,TRBD2,TRBV9,CASNGGLAGGEEQFF,TGTGCCAGCAACGGCGGACTAGCGGGGGGTGAAGAGCAGTTCTTC
.,TRBJ1-4,.,TRBV7-9,CASSFLRGGEKLFF,TGTGCCAGCAGCTTCCTCCGGGGGGGGGAGAAACTGTTTTTT
.,TRBJ2-3,.,TRBV6-5,CASSYRGDTQYF,TGTGCCAGCAGTTACAGGGGGGATACGCAGTATTTT
.,TRBJ2-7,TRBD1,TRBV4-3,CASSPGTGAYEQYF,TGCGCCAGCAGCCCCGGGACAGGCGCCTACGAGCAGTACTTC
.,TRBJ2-7,TRBD2,TRBV7-6,CASSAPGLGLDEQYF,TGTGCCAGCAGCGCACCGGGACTAGGGCTAGACGAGCAGTACTTC
.,TRBJ2-1,TRBD2,TRBV5-1,CASSLAGGGRNNEQFF,TGCGCCAGCAGCTTGGCCGGGGGGGGCCGCAACAATGAGCAGTTCTTC
.,TRBJ2-1,TRBD1,TRBV4-3,CASSQGTGTGVFF,TGCGCCAGCAGCCAAGGTACCGGGACAGGGGTGTTCTTC